The 24 T cell receptor beta chains below all came from one sample that was sequenced in a study of radiotherapy plus CTLA-4 blockade in lung cancer. Here immunoSEQ multiplex PCR was the method, and the copy in TCRdb shows in-frame clones only, minus some. The sample records about 51,000 clones, roughly three quarters being singletons. The starting material was peripheral blood, obtained from a patient treated with radiotherapy plus ipilimumab. These receptors came from a human donor with non-small cell lung cancer who had a complete response to radiotherapy plus ipilimumab.

This clone was picked up one time. The chain recombines TRBV30 with TRBJ2-7; 12 bases are shared with TRBD2. The J segment lost 9 bases and the V segment lost 1 base, leaving 10 bases of the junction unmatched. The CDR3 runs 15 residues. Germline V CDR1 and CDR2: GTSNPN, SVGIG (reference sequence). CDR3 DNA sequence: TGTGCCTGGAGTGCCGGGACTAGCGGGCCCCCTCGGCAGTACGTC. It codes for CAWSAGTSGPPRQYV.

This chain connects TRBV4-1 to TRBJ2-1; 15 bases fit TRBD2. Germline V CDR1 and CDR2: MGHRA, YSYEKL. The CDR3 contains 18 residues. With 3 bases clipped from V and 8 bases from J, the junction kept 11 bases outside the gene matches. The CDR3 bases are TGCGCCAGCAGCCAGGGACTAGCGGGAGGAGGTTGGGGAGATGAGCAGTTCTTC. This encodes CASSQGLAGGGWGDEQFF.

The CDR3 region is CASSEQGGDQPQHF. The CDR3 DNA reads TGTGCCAGCAGTGAACAGGGTGGGGATCAGCCCCAGCATTTT. V gene TRBV2 combines with J gene TRBJ1-5, with D maybe TRBD1 (5 bases). The V and J ends lost 2 bases and 5 bases respectively, with 10 bases between them. This CDR3 contains 14 residues. Germline lookup yields CDR1 SNHLY and CDR2 FYNNEI.

Only a few counts were recorded for this clone. This chain joins TRBV6-6 and TRBJ2-2; 8 nucleotides agree with TRBD1. The CDR3 covers 15 residues. The ends lost 7 bases at V and 0 bases at J; junction bases unmatched: 4. The germline CDR1 and CDR2 sequences are MNHNY and SVGAGI (reference sequence). The CDR3: CASIDRGANTGELFF. The CDR3 region has the DNA TGTGCCAGCATCGACAGGGGCGCGAACACCGGGGAGCTGTTTTTT.

This clone was observed once. The V gene is TRBV27, the J gene TRBJ1-6; TRBD1 agrees at 8 bases. The CDR3 covers 15 residues. Germline V CDR1 and CDR2: MNHEY, SMNVEV (reference sequence). Trimming removed 4 bases from V and 6 bases from J; junction bases left unmatched: 5. The CDR3 DNA reads as TGTGCCAGCAGTTCGGGACAGGTCATTAATTCACCCCTCCACTTT. It translates to CASSSGQVINSPLHF.

The chain uses TRBV6-6 and TRBJ1-5; 8 bases are shared with TRBD1. CDR3 length: 16 residues. The V gene end was trimmed by 4 bases and the J gene end by 3 bases; junction bases not matched to a gene: 8. CDR1 is MNHNY, CDR2 SVGAGI, per germline (reference sequence). CDR3 region: CASSSQNRGNNQPQHF. DNA of the CDR3: TGTGCCAGCAGTTCACAAAACAGGGGGAACAATCAGCCCCAGCATTTT.

This sequence joins TRBV19 and TRBJ1-6; TRBD1 might be the D (6 bases). Germline CDR1 reads LNHDA; CDR2 reads SQIVND (reference sequence). CDR3 length: 14 residues. The V end lost 4 bases, the J end lost 9 bases, and 13 bases lay between the germline ends. CDR3 residues: CASSTTGQASPLHF. The CDR3 DNA reads as TGTGCCAGTAGTACGACAGGTCAAGCTTCACCCCTCCACTTT.

This sequence joins TRBV18 and TRBJ1-1, with 9 bases matching TRBD1. Germline values: CDR1 KGHSH, CDR2 LQKENI. Germline trimming cut 5 bases from V and 1 base from J; bases unmatched to any gene: 8. The CDR3 extends over 16 amino acids. The CDR3, as DNA: TGTGCCAGCTCAACCGGGACAGGGCGGAGGAACACTGAAGCTTTCTTT. Its protein is CASSTGTGRRNTEAFF. Full variable domain (remainder filled in from reference TRBV18 and TRBJ1-1): NAGVMQNPRHLVRRRGQEARLRCSPMKGHSHVYWYRQLPEEGLKFMVYLQKENIIDESGMPKERFSAEFPKEGPSILRIQQVVRGDSAAYFCASSTGTGRRNTEAFFGQGTRLTVV.

This chain joins TRBV10-3 and TRBJ2-2, with TRBD2 identical over 10 bases. The ends lost 11 bases at V and 7 bases at J; junction bases unmatched: 19. This CDR3 is 17 amino acids long. Germline values: CDR1 ENHRY, CDR2 SYGVKD. CDR3 protein: CAAASSGLAERIGELFF. CDR3 nucleotide sequence: TGTGCCGCCGCATCAAGCGGACTAGCGGAGAGGATCGGGGAGCTGTTTTTT.

The chain is built from TRBV4-3 and TRBJ1-3; no firm D call. V was trimmed by 1 base and J by 0 bases, leaving 10 bases between them. Germline CDR1 LGHNA, CDR2 YSLEER. The CDR3 sequence is 16 residues long. CDR3 DNA sequence: TGCGCCAGCAGCCAAGGGGAGGGAAACTCTGGAAACACCATATATTTT. Protein: CASSQGEGNSGNTIYF.

The chain recombines TRBV10-1 with TRBJ2-5; tentatively, D is TRBD1 (5 bases). The germline gives CDR1 WNHNN, CDR2 SYGVQD (reference sequence). Trimming took off 2 bases at V and 5 bases at J, with 12 bases between the two ends. This CDR3 contains 14 residues. The CDR3 DNA reads TGCGCCAGCAGTGAGGCAGGGAAGTCGGAGACCCAGTACTTC. Residues: CASSEAGKSETQYF.

This clone is medium-sized by share. The genes are TRBV7-9 and TRBJ1-3; D unclear. The CDR3 runs 14 residues. Germline V gene sequence: CDR1 SEHNR, CDR2 FQNEAQ (reference sequence). V lost 2 bases and J lost 2, with 7 bases in between. The CDR3 loop reads CASSLRGPGNTIYF. The CDR3 DNA is TGTGCCAGCAGCTTAAGAGGGCCTGGAAACACCATATATTTT. Together with reference TRBV7-9 and TRBJ1-3, the CDR3 gives the full variable domain: DTGVSQNPRHKITKRGQNVTFRCDPISEHNRLYWYRQTLGQGPEFLTYFQNEAQLEKSRLLSDRFSAERPKGSFSTLEIQRTEQGDSAMYLCASSLRGPGNTIYFGEGSWLTVV.

The chain is built from TRBV28 and TRBJ1-1; TRBD1 aligns across 7 bases. The CDR3 covers 16 residues. CDR1 is MDHEN, CDR2 SYDVKM, per germline. V gave up 4 bases and J gave up 1 base; unmatched junction bases: 9. The CDR3 coding sequence is TGTGCCAGCAGTTCACGACAGGGTACGTGGAACACTGAAGCTTTCTTT. It codes for CASSSRQGTWNTEAFF.

This clone was seen once. V gene TRBV29-1 combines with J gene TRBJ2-5; 9 bases align to TRBD1. In germline, CDR1 is SQVTM, CDR2 ANQGSEA. CDR3 size: 13 residues. Trimming at V came to 4 bases and at J to 7 bases, leaving 7 bases not matched to a gene. The CDR3 loop reads CSVGIQGAGTQYF. The CDR3 nucleotides read TGCAGCGTTGGCATACAGGGGGCTGGGACCCAGTACTTC.

CDR3 sequence: CASSIPGTVNQPQHF. CDR3 nucleotide sequence: TGTGCCAGTAGTATACCCGGGACAGTCAATCAGCCCCAGCATTTT. The rearrangement links TRBV19 to TRBJ1-5, with TRBD1 identical over 7 bases. The CDR3 totals 15 residues. Trimming took 2 bases from V and 3 from J; bases not matched to a gene: 4. Per the germline V gene, CDR1 is LNHDA and CDR2 is SQIVND (reference sequence).

The chain has TRBV19 and TRBJ1-5; 10 nucleotides align to TRBD1. CDR1 and CDR2 from the germline V gene are LNHDA and SQIVND (reference sequence). The length of the CDR3 is 15 residues. V gave up 10 bases and J gave up 6 bases; unmatched junction bases: 12. The CDR3 DNA is TGTGCCAATACCCTTTCCGGGACAGGGGTTCAGCCCCAGCATTTT. Its protein product is CANTLSGTGVQPQHF.

The rearrangement joins TRBV15 to TRBJ1-5; D is perhaps TRBD1 (5 bases). CDR3 size: 13 residues. With 3 bases removed from V and 6 bases from J, the gap between germline ends came to 9 bases. CDR1 and CDR2 from the germline V gene are LNHNV and YYDKDF (reference sequence). The CDR3, as DNA: TGTGCCACCAGCAGGGAAGGGGTTCAGCCCCAGCATTTT. As protein: CATSREGVQPQHF.

This clone was recorded a few times. The J gene is TRBJ1-5, the V gene TRBV5-4; 8 bases are shared with TRBD1. The V segment lost 2 bases and the J segment 5 bases; nucleotides outside the gene matches: 3. The length of the CDR3 is 14 residues. Germline CDR1 reads SGHNT; CDR2 reads YYREEE (reference sequence). The CDR3 DNA sequence: TGTGCCAGCAGCTTAGGACAGGGAGATCAGCCCCAGCATTTT. Amino acid sequence: CASSLGQGDQPQHF.

This clone has just a few counts. V and J are TRBV27 and TRBJ1-5, with 7 bases fitting TRBD1. CDR3 size: 16 residues. Germline trimming cut 6 bases from V and 0 bases from J; bases unmatched to any gene: 8. CDR1 MNHEY and CDR2 SMNVEV come from the germline V gene (reference sequence). The CDR3 protein is CASRAGTAYSNQPQHF. The CDR3 DNA sequence: TGTGCCAGCAGGGCCGGGACAGCTTATAGCAATCAGCCCCAGCATTTT.

The chain is built from TRBV19 and TRBJ2-7; 7 nucleotides align to TRBD1. Per the germline V gene, CDR1 is LNHDA and CDR2 is SQIVND (reference sequence). V was clipped by 4 bases and J by 2 bases; unmatched bases: 5. The CDR3 runs to 14 residues. Here the CDR3 reads CASSTPQGTYEQYF. The CDR3, as DNA: TGTGCCAGTAGTACCCCACAGGGGACCTACGAGCAGTACTTC.

The chain recombines TRBV10-3 with TRBJ1-1, with TRBD1 identical over 7 bases. V lost 7 bases and J lost 0; bases outside the gene matches: 2. Germline CDR1 reads ENHRY; CDR2 reads SYGVKD. The CDR3 has 13 residues. The DNA for the CDR3 is TGTGCCATCAATGGACAGGTGAACACTGAAGCTTTCTTT. The encoded protein is CAINGQVNTEAFF.

This chain joins TRBV10-3 and TRBJ1-4; TRBD1 is a possible D gene (6 bases). Germline CDR1 is ENHRY and CDR2 is SYGVKD. The germline V and J ends were trimmed by 10 bases and 1 base, with 10 bases remaining between them. This CDR3 is 13 amino acids long. The CDR3 coding sequence is TGTGCCACTCACAGGGAAACTAATGAAAAACTGTTTTTT. Translation: CATHRETNEKLFF.

The V and J genes are TRBV7-2 and TRBJ2-1; no clear D. This CDR3 comprises 14 residues. Germline V gene lookup returns CDR1 SGHTA and CDR2 FQGNSA. V shed 1 base and J shed 10 bases, with 14 bases lying between them. The CDR3 DNA follows: TGTGCCAGCAGCTTAGACTTTTTAGGTAGCGAGCAGTTCTTC. This translates into CASSLDFLGSEQFF.

This clone showed up just a few times. The chain has TRBV14 and TRBJ1-1; D gene ambiguous. This CDR3 has 16 amino acids. V lost 0 bases to trimming and J lost 11 bases, with 22 bases between them. In germline, CDR1 is SGHDN, CDR2 FVKESK. CDR3 loop: CASSQEGNYPGRGAFF. In DNA, the CDR3 is TGTGCCAGCAGCCAAGAGGGGAATTACCCGGGAAGAGGGGCTTTCTTT.